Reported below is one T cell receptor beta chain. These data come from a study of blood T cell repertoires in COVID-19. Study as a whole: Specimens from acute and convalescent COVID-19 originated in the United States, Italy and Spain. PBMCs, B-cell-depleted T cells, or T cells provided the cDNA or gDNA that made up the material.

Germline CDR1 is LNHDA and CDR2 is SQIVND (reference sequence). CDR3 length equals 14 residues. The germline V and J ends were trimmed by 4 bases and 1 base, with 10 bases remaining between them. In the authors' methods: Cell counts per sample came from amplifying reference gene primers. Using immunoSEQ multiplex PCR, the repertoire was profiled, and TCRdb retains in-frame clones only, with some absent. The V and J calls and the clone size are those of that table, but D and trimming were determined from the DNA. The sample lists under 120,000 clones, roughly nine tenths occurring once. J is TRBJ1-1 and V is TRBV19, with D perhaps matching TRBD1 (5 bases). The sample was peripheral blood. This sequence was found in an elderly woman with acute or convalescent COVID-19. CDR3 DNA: TGTGCCAGTAGTACCGGACACGCGAACACTGAAGCTTTCTTT. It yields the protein CASSTGHANTEAFF.